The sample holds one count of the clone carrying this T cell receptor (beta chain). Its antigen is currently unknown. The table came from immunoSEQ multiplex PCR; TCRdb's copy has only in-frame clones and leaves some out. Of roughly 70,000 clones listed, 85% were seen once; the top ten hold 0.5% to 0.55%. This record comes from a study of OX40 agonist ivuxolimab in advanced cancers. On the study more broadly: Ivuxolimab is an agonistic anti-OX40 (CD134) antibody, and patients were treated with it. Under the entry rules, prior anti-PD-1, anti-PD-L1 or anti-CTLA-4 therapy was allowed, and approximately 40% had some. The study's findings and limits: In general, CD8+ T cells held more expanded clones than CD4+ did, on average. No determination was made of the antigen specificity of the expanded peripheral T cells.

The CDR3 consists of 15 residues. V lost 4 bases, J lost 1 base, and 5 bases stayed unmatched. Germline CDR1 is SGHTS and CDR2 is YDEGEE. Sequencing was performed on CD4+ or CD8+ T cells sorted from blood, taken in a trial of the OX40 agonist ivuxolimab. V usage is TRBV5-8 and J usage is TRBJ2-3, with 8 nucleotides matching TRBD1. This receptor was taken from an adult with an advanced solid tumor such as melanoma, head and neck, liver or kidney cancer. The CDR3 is CASSEVTGGTDTQYF. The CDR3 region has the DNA TGTGCCAGCAGCGAGGTGACAGGGGGCACAGATACGCAGTATTTT.